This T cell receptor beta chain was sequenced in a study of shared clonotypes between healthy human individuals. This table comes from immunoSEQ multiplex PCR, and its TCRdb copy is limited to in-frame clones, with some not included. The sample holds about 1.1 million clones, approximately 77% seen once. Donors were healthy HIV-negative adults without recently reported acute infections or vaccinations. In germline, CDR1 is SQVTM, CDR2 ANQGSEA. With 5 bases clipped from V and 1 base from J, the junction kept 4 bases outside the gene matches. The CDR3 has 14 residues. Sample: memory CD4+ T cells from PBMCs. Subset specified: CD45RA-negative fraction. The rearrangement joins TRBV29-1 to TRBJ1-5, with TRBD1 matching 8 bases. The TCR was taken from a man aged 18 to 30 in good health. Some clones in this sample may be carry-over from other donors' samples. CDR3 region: CSVSGQASNQPQHF. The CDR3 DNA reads TGCAGCGTTTCGGGACAGGCCAGCAATCAGCCCCAGCATTTT.